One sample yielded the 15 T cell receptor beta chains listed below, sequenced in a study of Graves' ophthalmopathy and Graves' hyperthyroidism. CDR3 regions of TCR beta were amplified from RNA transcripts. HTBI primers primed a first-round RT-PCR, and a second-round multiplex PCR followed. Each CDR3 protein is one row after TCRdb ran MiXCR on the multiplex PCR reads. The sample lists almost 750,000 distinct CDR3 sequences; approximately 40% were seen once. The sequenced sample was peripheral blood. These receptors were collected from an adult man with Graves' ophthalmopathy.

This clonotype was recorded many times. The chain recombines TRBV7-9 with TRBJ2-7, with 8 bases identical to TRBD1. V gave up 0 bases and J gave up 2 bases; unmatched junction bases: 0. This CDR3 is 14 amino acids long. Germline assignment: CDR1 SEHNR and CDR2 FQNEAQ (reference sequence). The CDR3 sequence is CASSLADRAYEQYF. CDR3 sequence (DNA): TGTGCCAGCAGCTTAGCGGACAGGGCCTACGAGCAGTACTTC.

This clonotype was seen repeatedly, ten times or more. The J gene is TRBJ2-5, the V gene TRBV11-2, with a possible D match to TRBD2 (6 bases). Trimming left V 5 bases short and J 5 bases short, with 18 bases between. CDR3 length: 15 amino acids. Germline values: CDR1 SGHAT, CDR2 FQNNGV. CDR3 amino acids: CASSPWGDFWETQYF. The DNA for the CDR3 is TGTGCCAGCAGCCCGTGGGGGGACTTTTGGGAGACCCAGTACTTC.

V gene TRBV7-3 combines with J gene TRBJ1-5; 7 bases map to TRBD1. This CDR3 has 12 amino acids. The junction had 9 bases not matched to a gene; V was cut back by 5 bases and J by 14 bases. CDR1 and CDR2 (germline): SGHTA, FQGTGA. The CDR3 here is CASSPGQSYEHF. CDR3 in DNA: TGTGCCAGCAGCCCGGGACAGTCCTACGAGCATTTT.

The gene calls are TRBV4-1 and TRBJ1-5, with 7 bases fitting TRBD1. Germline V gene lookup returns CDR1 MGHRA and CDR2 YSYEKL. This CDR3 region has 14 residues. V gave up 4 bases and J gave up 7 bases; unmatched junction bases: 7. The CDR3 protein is CASSRIPGGQPQHF. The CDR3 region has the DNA TGCGCCAGCAGCCGAATACCAGGGGGGCAGCCCCAGCATTTT.

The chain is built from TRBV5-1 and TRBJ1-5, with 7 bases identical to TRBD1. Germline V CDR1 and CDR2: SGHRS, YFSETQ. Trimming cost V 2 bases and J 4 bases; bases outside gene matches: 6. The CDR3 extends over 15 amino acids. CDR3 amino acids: CASSLRTGRNQPQHF. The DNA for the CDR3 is TGCGCCAGCAGCTTACGGACAGGACGTAATCAGCCCCAGCATTTT.

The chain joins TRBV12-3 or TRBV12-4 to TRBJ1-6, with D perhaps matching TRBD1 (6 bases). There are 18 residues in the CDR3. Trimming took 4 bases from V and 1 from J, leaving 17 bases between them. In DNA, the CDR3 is TGTGCCAGCAGTTCACAAGAACCCAGGGGATCCTATAATTCACCCCTCCACTTT. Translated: CASSSQEPRGSYNSPLHF.

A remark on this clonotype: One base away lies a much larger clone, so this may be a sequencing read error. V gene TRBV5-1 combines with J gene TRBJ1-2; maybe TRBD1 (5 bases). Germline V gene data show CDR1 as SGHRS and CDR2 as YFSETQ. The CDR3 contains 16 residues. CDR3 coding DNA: TGTGCCAGCGGCAAACCTACGGGGCAGTCGATCTATGGCTACACCTTC. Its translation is CASGKPTGQSIYGYTF.

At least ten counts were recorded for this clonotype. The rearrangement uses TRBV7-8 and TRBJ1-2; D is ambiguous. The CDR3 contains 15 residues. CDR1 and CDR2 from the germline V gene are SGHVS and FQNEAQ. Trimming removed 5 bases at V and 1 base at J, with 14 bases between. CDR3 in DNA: TGTGCCAGCAGCCCCCGTCCAGGCGATAACTATGGCTACACCTTC. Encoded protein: CASSPRPGDNYGYTF.

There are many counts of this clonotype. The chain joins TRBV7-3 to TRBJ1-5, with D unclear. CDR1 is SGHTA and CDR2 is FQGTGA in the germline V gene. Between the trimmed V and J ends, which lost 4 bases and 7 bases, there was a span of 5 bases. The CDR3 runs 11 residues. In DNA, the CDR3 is TGTGCCAGCAGCTCACAGCAGCCCCAGCATTTT. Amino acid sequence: CASSSQQPQHF.

Here the CDR3 DNA reads TGCAGTGCTAGGAGGACAGGGAGCACCTACGAGCAGTACTTC. This encodes CSARRTGSTYEQYF. The chain has TRBV20-1 and TRBJ2-7; TRBD1 agrees at 8 bases. Germline-derived CDR1 and CDR2 are DFQATT and SNEGSKA (reference sequence). Trimming at V came to 3 bases and at J to 2 bases, leaving 6 bases not matched to a gene. The CDR3 loop spans 14 amino acids.

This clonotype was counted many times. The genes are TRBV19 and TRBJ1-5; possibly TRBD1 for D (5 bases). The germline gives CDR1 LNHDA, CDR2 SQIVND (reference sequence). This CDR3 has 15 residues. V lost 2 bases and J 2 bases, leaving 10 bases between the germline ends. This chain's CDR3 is CASSIWGRGNQPQHF. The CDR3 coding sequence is TGTGCCAGTAGTATATGGGGCAGGGGCAATCAGCCCCAGCATTTT.

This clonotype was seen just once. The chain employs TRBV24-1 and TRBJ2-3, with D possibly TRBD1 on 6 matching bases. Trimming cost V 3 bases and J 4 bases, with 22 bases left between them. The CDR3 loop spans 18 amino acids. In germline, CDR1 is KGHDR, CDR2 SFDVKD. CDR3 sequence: CATSDPAPLQGIPDTQYF. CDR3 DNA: TGTGCCACCAGTGATCCCGCCCCCCTCCAGGGGATACCAGATACGCAGTATTTT.

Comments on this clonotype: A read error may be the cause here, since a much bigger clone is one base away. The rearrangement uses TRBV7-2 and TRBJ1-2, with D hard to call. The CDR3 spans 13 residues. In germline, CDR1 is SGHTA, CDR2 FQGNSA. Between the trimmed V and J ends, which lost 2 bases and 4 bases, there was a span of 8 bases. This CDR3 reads CASSLQDFYGYTF. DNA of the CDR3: TGTGCCAGCAGCTTACAGGACTTCTATGGCTACACCTTC.

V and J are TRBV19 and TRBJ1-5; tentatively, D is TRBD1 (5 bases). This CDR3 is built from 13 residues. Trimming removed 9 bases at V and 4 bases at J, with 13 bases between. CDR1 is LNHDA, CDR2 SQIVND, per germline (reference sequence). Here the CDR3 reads CASAGWGNQPQHF. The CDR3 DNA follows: TGTGCCAGCGCAGGGTGGGGGAATCAGCCCCAGCATTTT. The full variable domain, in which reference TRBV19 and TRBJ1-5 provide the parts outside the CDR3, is DGGITQSPKYLFRKEGQNVTLSCEQNLNHDAMYWYRQDPGQGLRLIYYSQIVNDFQKGDIAEGYSVSREKKESFPLTVTSAQKNPTAFYLCASAGWGNQPQHFGDGTRLSIL.

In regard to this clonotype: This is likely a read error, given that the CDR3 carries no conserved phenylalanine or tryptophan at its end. The CDR3 bases are TGTGCCAGCAGCTTGCGCGGGGCGGGAGAGACCCAGTACTGC. This codes for CASSLRGAGETQYC. J is TRBJ2-5 and V is TRBV7-2; D is perhaps TRBD2 (6 bases). There are 14 residues in the CDR3. CDR1 is SGHTA, CDR2 FQGNSA, per germline. Trimming took 3 bases from V and 4 from J, leaving 12 bases between them.